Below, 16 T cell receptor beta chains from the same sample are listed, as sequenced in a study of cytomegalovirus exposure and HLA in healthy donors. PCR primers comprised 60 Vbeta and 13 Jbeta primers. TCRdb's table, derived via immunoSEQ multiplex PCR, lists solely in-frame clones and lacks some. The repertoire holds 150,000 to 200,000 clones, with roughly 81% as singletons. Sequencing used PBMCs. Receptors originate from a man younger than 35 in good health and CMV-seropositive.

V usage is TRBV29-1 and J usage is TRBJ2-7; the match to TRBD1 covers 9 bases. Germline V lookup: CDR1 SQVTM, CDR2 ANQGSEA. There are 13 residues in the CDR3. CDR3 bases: TGCAGTGCCGGGACAGGGATATCCTACGAGCAGTACTTC. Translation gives CSAGTGISYEQYF.

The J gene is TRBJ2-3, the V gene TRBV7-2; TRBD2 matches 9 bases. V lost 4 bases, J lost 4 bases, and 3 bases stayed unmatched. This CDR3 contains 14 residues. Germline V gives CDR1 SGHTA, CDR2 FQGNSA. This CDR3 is CASSYSGGADTQYF. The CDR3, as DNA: TGTGCCAGCAGCTATAGCGGGGGAGCAGATACGCAGTATTTT.

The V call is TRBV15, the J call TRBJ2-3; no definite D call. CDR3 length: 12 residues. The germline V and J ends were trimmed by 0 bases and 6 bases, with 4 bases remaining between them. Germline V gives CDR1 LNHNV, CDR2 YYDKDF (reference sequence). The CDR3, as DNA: TGTGCCACCAGCAGAGATCGGGATACGCAGTATTTT. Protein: CATSRDRDTQYF.

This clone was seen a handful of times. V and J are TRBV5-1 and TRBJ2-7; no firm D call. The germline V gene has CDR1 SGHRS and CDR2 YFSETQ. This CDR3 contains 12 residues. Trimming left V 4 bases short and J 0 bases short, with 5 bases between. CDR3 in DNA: TGCGCCAGCAGCAGAGACTCCTACGAGCAGTACTTC. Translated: CASSRDSYEQYF. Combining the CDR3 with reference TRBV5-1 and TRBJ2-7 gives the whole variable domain KAGVTQTPRYLIKTRGQQVTLSCSPISGHRSVSWYQQTPGQGLQFLFEYFSETQRNKGNFPGRFSGRQFSNSRSEMNVSTLELGDSALYLCASSRDSYEQYFGPGTRLTVT.

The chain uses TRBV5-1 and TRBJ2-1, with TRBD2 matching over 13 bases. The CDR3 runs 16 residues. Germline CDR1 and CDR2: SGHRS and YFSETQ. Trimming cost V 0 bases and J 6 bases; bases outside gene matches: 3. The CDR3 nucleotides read TGCGCCAGCAGCTTGGCGACTAGCGGGGGGATCAATGAGCAGTTCTTC. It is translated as CASSLATSGGINEQFF.

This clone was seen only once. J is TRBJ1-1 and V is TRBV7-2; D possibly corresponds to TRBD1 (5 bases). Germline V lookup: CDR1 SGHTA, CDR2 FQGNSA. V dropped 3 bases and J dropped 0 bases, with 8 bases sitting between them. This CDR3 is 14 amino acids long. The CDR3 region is CASSFGGVNTEAFF. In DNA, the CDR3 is TGTGCCAGCAGCTTCGGAGGGGTGAACACTGAAGCTTTCTTT.

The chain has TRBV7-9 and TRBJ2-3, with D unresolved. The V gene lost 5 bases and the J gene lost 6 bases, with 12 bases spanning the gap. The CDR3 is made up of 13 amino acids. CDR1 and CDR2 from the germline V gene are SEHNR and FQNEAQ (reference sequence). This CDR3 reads CASSPVASDTQYF. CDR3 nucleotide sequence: TGTGCCAGCAGCCCAGTTGCTTCCGATACGCAGTATTTT.

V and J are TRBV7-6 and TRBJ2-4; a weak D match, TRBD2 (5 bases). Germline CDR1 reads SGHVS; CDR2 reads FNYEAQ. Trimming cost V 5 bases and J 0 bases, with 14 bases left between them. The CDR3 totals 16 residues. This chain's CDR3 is CASSPTGNLAKNIQYF. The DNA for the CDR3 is TGTGCCAGCAGCCCGACGGGGAACTTAGCCAAAAACATTCAGTACTTC.

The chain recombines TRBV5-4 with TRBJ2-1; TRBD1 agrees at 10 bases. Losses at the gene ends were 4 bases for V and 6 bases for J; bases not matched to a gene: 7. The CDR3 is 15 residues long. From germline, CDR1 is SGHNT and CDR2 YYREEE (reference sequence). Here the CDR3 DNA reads TGTGCCAGCAGCGGCCGGGACAGGGGCCCCAATGAGCAGTTCTTC. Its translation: CASSGRDRGPNEQFF.

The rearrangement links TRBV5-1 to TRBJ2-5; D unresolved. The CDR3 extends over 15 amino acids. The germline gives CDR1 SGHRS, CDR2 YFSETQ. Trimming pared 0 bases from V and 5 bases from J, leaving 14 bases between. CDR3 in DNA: TGCGCCAGCAGCTTGGCCAAGGCAGGCTGGGAGACCCAGTACTTC. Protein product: CASSLAKAGWETQYF.

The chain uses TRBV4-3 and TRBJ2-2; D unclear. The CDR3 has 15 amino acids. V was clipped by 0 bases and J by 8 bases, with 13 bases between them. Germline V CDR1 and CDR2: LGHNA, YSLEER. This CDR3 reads CASSQDPDWVGELFF. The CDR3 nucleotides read TGCGCCAGCAGCCAAGATCCTGACTGGGTAGGGGAGCTGTTTTTT.

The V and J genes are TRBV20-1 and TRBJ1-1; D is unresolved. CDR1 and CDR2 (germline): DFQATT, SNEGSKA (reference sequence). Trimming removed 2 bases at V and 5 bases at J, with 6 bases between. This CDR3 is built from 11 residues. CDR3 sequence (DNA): TGCAGTGCTAGATCCGTTACTGAAGCTTTCTTT. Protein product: CSARSVTEAFF.

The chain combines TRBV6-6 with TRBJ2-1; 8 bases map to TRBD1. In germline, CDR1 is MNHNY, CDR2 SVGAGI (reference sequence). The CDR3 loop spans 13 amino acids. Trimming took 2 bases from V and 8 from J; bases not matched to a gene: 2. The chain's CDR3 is CASSYGQGHEQFF. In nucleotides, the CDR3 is TGTGCCAGCAGTTACGGACAGGGACATGAGCAGTTCTTC.

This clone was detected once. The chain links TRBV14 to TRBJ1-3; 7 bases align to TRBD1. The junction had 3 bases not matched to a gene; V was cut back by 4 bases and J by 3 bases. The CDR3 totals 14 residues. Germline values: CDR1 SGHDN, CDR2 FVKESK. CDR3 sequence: CASSRDRVGNTIYF. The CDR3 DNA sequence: TGTGCCAGCAGCCGAGACAGGGTTGGAAACACCATATATTTT.

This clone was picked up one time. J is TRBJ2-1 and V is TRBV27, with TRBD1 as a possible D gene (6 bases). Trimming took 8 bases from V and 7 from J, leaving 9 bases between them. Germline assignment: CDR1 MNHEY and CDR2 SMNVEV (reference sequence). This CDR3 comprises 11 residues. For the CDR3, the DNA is TGTGCCAGCCGTACAGGGAATGAGCAGTTCTTC. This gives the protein CASRTGNEQFF.

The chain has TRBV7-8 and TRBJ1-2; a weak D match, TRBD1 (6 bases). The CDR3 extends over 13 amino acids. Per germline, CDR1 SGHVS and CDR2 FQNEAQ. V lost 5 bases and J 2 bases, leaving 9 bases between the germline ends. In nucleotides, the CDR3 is TGTGCCAGCAGCCCAGACAGGAACTATGGCTACACCTTC. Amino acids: CASSPDRNYGYTF.